The rows below give T cell receptor beta chains drawn from one sample of a study of blood T cells in healthy people across ages. TCRdb ran MiXCR on the 5' RACE reads and lists one entry per CDR3 protein. The profile shows about 670,000 distinct CDR3 sequences, 35% to 50% of them singletons. Material: blood. The source of these receptors is a man at least 80 years old in good health. Each CDR3 is given with its conserved first and last residue. D genes are given only for firm matches. Where a row states a size, it is once, few, many or the class of an expanded clone; other rows omit it.

J: TRBJ2-5
D: -
size: -
V: TRBV10-2
DNA: TGCGCCAGCAGTGGATCGGGGCGGGAGACCCAGTACTTC
CDR3: CASSGSGRETQYF

J: TRBJ2-5
D: TRBD1
size: few
V: TRBV7-2
DNA: TGTGCCAGCAGCTCGAGGACAGGCAAATTCTTGAACAATGAGCAGTACTTC
CDR3: CASSSRTGKFLNNEQYF

J: TRBJ2-5
D: TRBD2
size: -
V: TRBV20-1
DNA: TGCAGTGCTAGAGATAGCGGGAGATTGGGGGAGACCCAGTACTTC
CDR3: CSARDSGRLGETQYF

J: TRBJ2-5
D: -
size: -
V: TRBV12-3/TRBV12-4
DNA: TGTGCCAGCAGTACTGGACACCGGGAGCAGTACTTC
CDR3: CASSTGHREQYF

J: TRBJ2-3
D: TRBD1
size: -
V: TRBV3-1
DNA: TGTGCCAGCAGCCAAGGCCGGGACAGGGGGAATACGCAGTATTTT
CDR3: CASSQGRDRGNTQYF

J: TRBJ2-4
D: -
size: many
V: TRBV5-6
DNA: TGTGCCAGCAGCTCTACCGGACCGAGGAACATTCAGTACTTC
CDR3: CASSSTGPRNIQYF

J: TRBJ2-1
D: TRBD2
size: -
V: TRBV30
DNA: TGTGCCTGGAGTGTAGGCGGGGGGTATGAGCAGTTCTTC
CDR3: CAWSVGGGYEQFF

J: TRBJ1-5
D: TRBD1
size: -
V: TRBV6-5
DNA: TGTGCCAGCAGACTGGGACAGGGGATCAATCAGCCCCAGCATTTT
CDR3: CASRLGQGINQPQHF

J: TRBJ2-3
D: -
size: -
V: TRBV6-2/TRBV6-3
DNA: TGTGCCAGCAGCTCCTGGGGGGATACGCAGTATTTT
CDR3: CASSSWGDTQYF

J: TRBJ2-5
D: -
size: -
V: TRBV20-1
DNA: TGCAGTGCTAGAGATGATTGGGAGACCCAGTACTTC
CDR3: CSARDDWETQYF

J: TRBJ2-7
D: -
size: -
V: TRBV4-1
DNA: TGCGCCAGCAGCCAAGGGCAAGATGGCCGGGAAATGTACTTC
CDR3: CASSQGQDGREMYF

J: TRBJ2-1
D: TRBD2
size: -
V: TRBV6-5
DNA: TGTGCCAGCAGTTACCGGACGGGAGGAGGAAACAATGAGAAGTTCTTC
CDR3: CASSYRTGGGNNEKFF

J: TRBJ1-5
D: TRBD1
size: once
V: TRBV2
DNA: TGTGCCAGCAGTGCCCCCGACAGGGAGTTTCAGCCCCAGCATTTT
CDR3: CASSAPDREFQPQHF

J: TRBJ2-7
D: -
size: -
V: TRBV12-3/TRBV12-4
DNA: TGTGCCAGCAGTGCGGCAGGGCCCTACGAGCAGTACTTC
CDR3: CASSAAGPYEQYF

J: TRBJ2-7
D: TRBD1
size: -
V: TRBV6-4
DNA: TGTGCCAGCAGTGACTCACACGGACAGGGTCTATACAATGAGCAGTACTTC
CDR3: CASSDSHGQGLYNEQYF

J: TRBJ2-5
D: -
size: -
V: TRBV7-2
DNA: TGTGCCTGCAGCTTACAATGGGGGCAAGAGACCCAGTACTTC
CDR3: CACSLQWGQETQYF

J: TRBJ2-5
D: TRBD2
size: few
V: TRBV15
DNA: TGTGCCACCAGCAGAGATGGGGGGGGAGGTGAGACCCAGTACTTC
CDR3: CATSRDGGGGETQYF

J: TRBJ2-1
D: TRBD1
size: -
V: TRBV25-1
DNA: TGTGCCAGCAGTGAACGGTCAGGGGGATTCGGTGAGCAGTTCTTC
CDR3: CASSERSGGFGEQFF

J: TRBJ2-2
D: TRBD1
size: once
V: TRBV7-2
DNA: TGTGCCAGCAGTTTTAGACAGGGCCCCACCGGGGAGCTGTTTTTT
CDR3: CASSFRQGPTGELFF

J: TRBJ2-5
D: -
size: few
V: TRBV5-1
DNA: TGCGCCAGCAGCTTTAGGGCCACGGAGACCCAGTACTTC
CDR3: CASSFRATETQYF

J: TRBJ2-7
D: TRBD1
size: -
V: TRBV12-3/TRBV12-4
DNA: TGTGCCAGCGGCCGACAGGGGCAAAGGTACGAGCAGTACTTC
CDR3: CASGRQGQRYEQYF

J: TRBJ2-5
D: -
size: -
V: TRBV19
DNA: TGTGCCAGTAGCCCTGACAGTGGAAGAGGGACCCAGTACTTC
CDR3: CASSPDSGRGTQYF

J: TRBJ2-5
D: -
size: -
V: TRBV7-2
DNA: TGTGCCAGCAGCCCCCAACCTAACGTCCGGCAAGCGACCCAGTACTTC
CDR3: CASSPQPNVRQATQYF

J: TRBJ2-1
D: -
size: -
V: TRBV7-3
DNA: TGTGCCAGCAGCTTAGTGGGCGGGGGCGGCCACTCCAATGAGCAGTTCTTC
CDR3: CASSLVGGGGHSNEQFF

J: TRBJ2-5
D: -
size: few
V: TRBV20-1
DNA: TGCAGTGCTAGCTGGGGAGAGACCCAGTACTTC
CDR3: CSASWGETQYF

J: TRBJ2-2
D: -
size: few
V: TRBV4-3
DNA: TGCGCCAGCAGCCGGCGATCACAAACGAACACCGGGGAGCTGTTTTTT
CDR3: CASSRRSQTNTGELFF

J: TRBJ1-5
D: -
size: many
V: TRBV10-2
DNA: TGCGCCAGCAGTGAGTCAGGGGGAAATCAGCCCCAGCATTTT
CDR3: CASSESGGNQPQHF

J: TRBJ1-2
D: -
size: -
V: TRBV29-1
DNA: TGCGGAGGGGGGGGGACGTATGGCTACACCTTC
CDR3: CGGGGTYGYTF

J: TRBJ2-5
D: -
size: few
V: TRBV20-1
DNA: TGCAGTGCTAGGCAGGGGTCCAAACCACAAGAGACCCAGTACTTC
CDR3: CSARQGSKPQETQYF

J: TRBJ2-1
D: TRBD2
size: many
V: TRBV28
DNA: TGTGCCAGCAGTCCTAGGTGGACAGGGGGACTAGCGGGCTACAATGAGCAGTTCTTC
CDR3: CASSPRWTGGLAGYNEQFF

J: TRBJ2-1
D: TRBD2
size: -
V: TRBV20-1
DNA: TGCAGTGCTGGGGCGGGAGGCTACAATGAGCAGTTCTTC
CDR3: CSAGAGGYNEQFF

J: TRBJ2-7
D: -
size: many
V: TRBV7-9
DNA: TGTGCCAGCAGCTCCTCAGGGGCGGAGAGGTACGAGCAGTACTTC
CDR3: CASSSSGAERYEQYF

J: TRBJ2-4
D: TRBD2
size: -
V: TRBV5-1
DNA: TGCGCCTGCAGCCTCCGGGGGGTTGTGGACATTCAGTACTTC
CDR3: CACSLRGVVDIQYF

J: TRBJ2-5
D: TRBD2
size: few
V: TRBV5-1
DNA: TGCGCCAGCACGAGCGGGGGGGCCGGAGAGACCCAGTACTTC
CDR3: CASTSGGAGETQYF

J: TRBJ2-1
D: TRBD2
size: few
V: TRBV7-9
DNA: TGTGCCAGCAGCCCGGGGGGGGTTAGCGGGGGTCTACTTTACAATGAGCAGTTCTTC
CDR3: CASSPGGVSGGLLYNEQFF

J: TRBJ2-5
D: -
size: -
V: TRBV6-6
DNA: TGTGCCAGCAGTTACTCGAGCTATGGGGGCAGGGAGACCCGGTACTTC
CDR3: CASSYSSYGGRETRYF

J: TRBJ2-7
D: TRBD1
size: few
V: TRBV7-2
DNA: TGTGCCAGCAGCTTAAATCCGGGAGTTCCGGGACAGGGGGCCTACGAGCAGTACTTC
CDR3: CASSLNPGVPGQGAYEQYF

J: TRBJ2-1
D: -
size: few
V: TRBV28
DNA: TGTGCCAGCAGTTTACCCACCCTTACTATTCAGAGGAACGAGCAGTTCTTC
CDR3: CASSLPTLTIQRNEQFF

J: TRBJ2-2
D: -
size: few
V: TRBV4-3
DNA: TGCGCCAGCAGCCCCGTTTCCAACACCGGGGAGCTGTTTTTT
CDR3: CASSPVSNTGELFF

J: TRBJ2-1
D: TRBD1
size: few
V: TRBV27
DNA: TGTGCCAGTGCGGGACAGGCCCCCCGTCCCAATGAGCAGTTCTTC
CDR3: CASAGQAPRPNEQFF

J: TRBJ2-2
D: -
size: -
V: TRBV9
DNA: TGTGCCAGCAGCCAATGGACGGTGAACACCGGGGAGCTGTTTTTT
CDR3: CASSQWTVNTGELFF

J: TRBJ2-7
D: TRBD2
size: -
V: TRBV4-3
DNA: TGCGCCAGCAGCCAAGAGGGGACTAGGGATGAGCAGTACTTC
CDR3: CASSQEGTRDEQYF

J: TRBJ2-3
D: TRBD2
size: -
V: TRBV15
DNA: TGTGCCACCGAGCTAGCGGGAGGAGATACGCAGTATTTT
CDR3: CATELAGGDTQYF

J: TRBJ1-1
D: -
size: once
V: TRBV7-2
DNA: TGTGCCAGCAGCTTAGCGATGGGCACTGAAGCTTTCTTT
CDR3: CASSLAMGTEAFF

J: TRBJ1-1
D: -
size: -
V: TRBV7-8
DNA: TGTGCCAGCAGCTTAAGGATGAGGGGAGGAGACACTGAAGCTTTCTTT
CDR3: CASSLRMRGGDTEAFF

J: TRBJ1-1
D: -
size: -
V: TRBV7-9
DNA: TGTGCCAGCAGCTTGGCTTTGGGAGGGACTGAAGCTTTCTTT
CDR3: CASSLALGGTEAFF

J: TRBJ2-5
D: -
size: -
V: TRBV28
DNA: TGTGCCAGCAGCTCCCCTCAAGAGACCCAGTACTTC
CDR3: CASSSPQETQYF

J: TRBJ2-1
D: TRBD1
size: -
V: TRBV7-3
DNA: TGTGCCAGCAGCTCCGGGACAGGGGCCAATGAGCAGTTCTTC
CDR3: CASSSGTGANEQFF

J: TRBJ2-1
D: TRBD2
size: -
V: TRBV3-1
DNA: TGTGCCAGCAGCCAAGTCGTTAGCGGGGGTGTTAGTGAGCAGTTCTTC
CDR3: CASSQVVSGGVSEQFF

J: TRBJ2-3
D: -
size: few
V: TRBV5-1
DNA: TGCGCCAGCAGCTTAGGGGCCGCAGATACGCAGTATTTT
CDR3: CASSLGAADTQYF